This TCR beta chain was found in a study of blood T cell repertoires in COVID-19. The overall study: Samples representing acute and convalescent COVID-19 were sourced from the United States, Italy and Spain. Nucleic acid was either cDNA or gDNA, and it came from T cells, B-cell-depleted T cells, or PBMCs.

Under the authors' procedure: Amplification from reference gene primers served as the basis for estimated nucleated cell counts. Measured with immunoSEQ multiplex PCR; TCRdb has only the in-frame clones, and not every one. That table gives V, J and clone size, and the DNA gave D and trimming. The sample has 120,000 to 150,000 clones, 87% seen once; the top ten hold nearly 0.95%. There are 15 residues in the CDR3. Germline CDR1 is LGHNT and CDR2 is FRNRAP. Trimming took off 3 bases at V and 6 bases at J, with 14 bases between the two ends. The clonotype comes from a woman aged 45-60 years with acute or convalescent COVID-19. This chain joins TRBV12-5 and TRBJ2-2, with D maybe TRBD1 (5 bases). Sequencing was carried out using peripheral blood. CDR3 sequence (DNA): TGTGCTAGTGGTTTAGGGCAGGGCGACGCCGGGGAGCTGTTTTTT. Translated: CASGLGQGDAGELFF.